This passage covers 28 T cell receptor beta chains from one sample sequenced in a study of blood T cell repertoires in COVID-19. Only in-frame clones appear in the TCRdb table, and some are missing; sequencing was by immunoSEQ multiplex PCR. The sample shows approximately 170,000 clones, around 83% of them seen only once. The sequenced material came from peripheral blood. The source is a woman aged 65 to 85 who had recovered from COVID-19.

The chain employs TRBV28 and TRBJ1-2; TRBD1 matches at 7 bases. The ends lost 6 bases at V and 3 bases at J; junction bases unmatched: 7. CDR1 is MDHEN, CDR2 SYDVKM, per germline. CDR3 length equals 14 residues. The CDR3 sequence: CASSPDRSYYGYTF. DNA for the CDR3: TGTGCCAGCAGCCCGGACAGGTCCTACTATGGCTACACCTTC.

J is TRBJ2-5 and V is TRBV11-2; 7 bases fit TRBD2. CDR1 and CDR2 from the germline V gene are SGHAT and FQNNGV. The CDR3 spans 15 residues. V trimming: 5 bases; J trimming: 2 bases; junction bases outside the gene matches: 8. CDR3 DNA: TGTGCCAGCAGCCGTGTCGGGGGGTATCAAGAGACCCAGTACTTC. This translates into CASSRVGGYQETQYF.

V usage is TRBV7-9 and J usage is TRBJ1-2, with 10 nucleotides matching TRBD1. The trim removed 5 bases at V and 12 bases at J, leaving 6 bases unmatched. Looked up from germline, CDR1 is SEHNR and CDR2 is FQNEAQ (reference sequence). There are 12 residues in the CDR3. The CDR3 nucleotides read TGTGCCAGCAGCCACGGGACAGGGGACAACACCTTC. Translation gives CASSHGTGDNTF.

The chain recombines TRBV13 with TRBJ2-1; 11 bases agree with TRBD2. Germline-derived CDR1 and CDR2 are PRHDT and FYEKMQ (reference sequence). The CDR3 spans 17 residues. V gave up 5 bases and J gave up 6 bases; unmatched junction bases: 12. CDR3 nucleotides: TGTGCCAGCAGCCCTACCCTGGGACTAGCGGACCTCAATGAGCAGTTCTTC. Its translation: CASSPTLGLADLNEQFF. Looking up the rest from reference TRBV13 and TRBJ2-1 gives the full variable domain: AAGVIQSPRHLIKEKRETATLKCYPIPRHDTVYWYQQGPGQDPQFLISFYEKMQSDKGSIPDRFSAQQFSDYHSELNMSSLELGDSALYFCASSPTLGLADLNEQFFGPGTRLTVL.

The genes are TRBV10-3 and TRBJ1-1; D not resolved. Germline CDR1 and CDR2: ENHRY and SYGVKD. Between the trimmed V and J ends, which lost 0 bases and 5 bases, there was a span of 10 bases. The CDR3 spans 14 residues. The CDR3 spells CAISESPMRTEAFF. The CDR3 DNA is TGTGCCATCAGTGAGTCCCCGATGAGGACTGAAGCTTTCTTT.

The rearrangement joins TRBV19 to TRBJ1-2, with 7 bases aligning to TRBD1. The trim removed 3 bases at V and 2 bases at J, leaving 3 bases unmatched. Germline V lookup: CDR1 LNHDA, CDR2 SQIVND (reference sequence). The length of the CDR3 is 14 residues. The CDR3 coding sequence is TGTGCCAGTAGTATGGGACAGTACAACTATGGCTACACCTTC. Translating gives CASSMGQYNYGYTF.

The chain is built from TRBV7-9 and TRBJ2-7; D not resolved. Germline V gene lookup returns CDR1 SEHNR and CDR2 FQNEAQ (reference sequence). The germline V and J ends were trimmed by 5 bases and 0 bases, with 8 bases remaining between them. CDR3 length: 13 amino acids. The CDR3 sequence: CASSHPSSYEQYF. The DNA for the CDR3 is TGTGCCAGCAGCCACCCCAGCTCCTACGAGCAGTACTTC.

This clone was observed a handful of times. The V and J genes are TRBV10-3 and TRBJ1-1; D not certain. This CDR3 region has 15 residues. V lost 5 bases and J 1 base, leaving 14 bases between the germline ends. The V gene's germline CDR1 is ENHRY and CDR2 SYGVKD. CDR3 region: CAISRSGRANTEAFF. The DNA for the CDR3 is TGTGCCATCAGTAGGTCTGGGCGGGCGAACACTGAAGCTTTCTTT.

The V call is TRBV6-1, the J call TRBJ1-2; D gene ambiguous. CDR1 is MNHNS and CDR2 is SASEGT in the germline V gene. V was trimmed by 2 bases and J by 7 bases, leaving 11 bases between them. The CDR3 runs 13 residues. In DNA form, the CDR3 reads TGTGCCAGCAGTGAACCGGGTCTGGTTGGCTACACCTTC. As protein: CASSEPGLVGYTF.

The J gene is TRBJ1-6, the V gene TRBV30, with a weak D call TRBD1 (6 bases). The V and J ends lost 4 bases and 10 bases respectively, with 11 bases between them. CDR1 is GTSNPN and CDR2 is SVGIG in the germline V gene (reference sequence). This CDR3 contains 12 residues. Here the CDR3 reads CAWKGGGSPLHF. DNA of the CDR3: TGTGCCTGGAAAGGGGGAGGGTCACCCCTCCACTTT.

J is TRBJ2-3 and V is TRBV24-1; tentatively, D is TRBD1 (6 bases). Trimming took off 9 bases at V and 0 bases at J, with 12 bases between the two ends. CDR1 and CDR2 (germline): KGHDR, SFDVKD. The CDR3 is 14 amino acids. CDR3 coding DNA: TGTGCCACCCGGGACACTACTAGCACAGATACGCAGTATTTT. Residues: CATRDTTSTDTQYF.

V gene TRBV11-1 combines with J gene TRBJ2-2; D call uncertain. Trimming removed 3 bases from V and 6 bases from J, with 11 bases in between. Germline V gives CDR1 SGHAT, CDR2 FQDESV (reference sequence). This CDR3 has 14 residues. The CDR3 is CASSLGPLAGELFF. CDR3 bases: TGTGCCAGCAGCTTGGGCCCCCTGGCCGGGGAGCTGTTTTTT.

The chain is built from TRBV19 and TRBJ1-2; D is unclear. V was pared by 3 bases and J by 4 bases, with 6 bases between. This CDR3 is 12 amino acids long. Per germline, CDR1 LNHDA and CDR2 SQIVND (reference sequence). The CDR3, as DNA: TGTGCCAGTAGTATGAGGATCTATGGCTACACCTTC. It is translated as CASSMRIYGYTF.

Here the CDR3 reads CASRNPRTGLDTQYF. CDR3 sequence (DNA): TGTGCCAGCAGAAACCCCCGGACAGGGCTAGATACGCAGTATTTT. The chain uses TRBV7-9 and TRBJ2-3; 8 nucleotides agree with TRBD1. The CDR3 runs to 15 residues. Germline V gene lookup returns CDR1 SEHNR and CDR2 FQNEAQ (reference sequence). Trimming at V came to 6 bases and at J to 5 bases, leaving 10 bases not matched to a gene.

This clone appeared a few times. The chain links TRBV19 to TRBJ1-2; 12 bases fit TRBD1. The CDR3 is made up of 18 amino acids. Germline V lookup: CDR1 LNHDA, CDR2 SQIVND (reference sequence). J lost 8 bases, V lost 1 base, and 14 bases had no gene match. The CDR3 bases are TGTGCCAGTAGTATAGTTGCGGGACAGGGGGCCACAATCGGCGGCTACACCTTC. Residues: CASSIVAGQGATIGGYTF.

V usage is TRBV15 and J usage is TRBJ2-1; no firm D call. Deletions cut 1 base from V and 9 bases from J, with 10 bases between. From germline, CDR1 is LNHNV and CDR2 YYDKDF (reference sequence). CDR3 length: 13 amino acids. The CDR3 coding sequence is TGTGCCACCAGCAGAGCCCCGTTCCGTGAGCAGTTCTTC. Residues: CATSRAPFREQFF.

The chain employs TRBV4-1 and TRBJ2-3, with 8 bases lining up with TRBD2. The germline CDR1 and CDR2 sequences are MGHRA and YSYEKL. V gave up 4 bases and J gave up 6 bases; unmatched junction bases: 12. The CDR3 is made up of 16 amino acids. The CDR3 loop is CASSPPGAGGRDTQYF. The CDR3 bases are TGCGCCAGCAGCCCCCCGGGGGCGGGGGGCCGGGATACGCAGTATTTT.

The chain links TRBV27 to TRBJ2-3; possible D gene TRBD2, 6 bases. This CDR3 comprises 16 residues. V was trimmed by 0 bases and J by 0 bases, leaving 10 bases between them. Germline V gene data show CDR1 as MNHEY and CDR2 as SMNVEV (reference sequence). CDR3 loop: CASSLSSGGSTDTQYF. DNA of the CDR3: TGTGCCAGCAGTTTATCTAGCGGAGGGAGCACAGATACGCAGTATTTT.

V gene TRBV28 combines with J gene TRBJ1-4, with D unclear. The length of the CDR3 is 12 residues. The germline V and J ends were trimmed by 4 bases and 8 bases, with 8 bases remaining between them. The V gene's germline CDR1 is MDHEN and CDR2 SYDVKM. CDR3 protein: CASSWAPEKLFF. CDR3 coding DNA: TGTGCCAGCAGTTGGGCACCAGAAAAACTGTTTTTT.

The chain uses TRBV2 and TRBJ2-2, with unresolved D. V lost 5 bases and J lost 6, with 7 bases in between. This CDR3 spans 12 amino acids. Germline lookup yields CDR1 SNHLY and CDR2 FYNNEI. The CDR3 DNA reads TGTGCCAGCAGTTATATCCCCGGGGAGCTGTTTTTT. It yields the protein CASSYIPGELFF.

The CDR3 nucleotides are TGCGCCAGCAGTCGCTACGGCTACACCTTC. Translated: CASSRYGYTF. The genes are TRBV5-1 and TRBJ1-2; D not resolved. CDR3 length equals 10 residues. Trimming removed 5 bases at V and 8 bases at J, with 7 bases between. Per the germline V gene, CDR1 is SGHRS and CDR2 is YFSETQ.

This clone was found a few times. The V gene is TRBV5-6, the J gene TRBJ2-5, with D tentatively TRBD2 (5 bases). The V end lost 2 bases, the J end lost 5 bases, and 13 bases lay between the germline ends. The CDR3 extends over 14 amino acids. Germline values: CDR1 SGHDT, CDR2 YYEEEE. The CDR3 DNA follows: TGTGCCAGCAGCTTTCGAGCGGCTGGGGAGACCCAGTACTTC. The encoded protein is CASSFRAAGETQYF.

The chain couples TRBV7-8 to TRBJ2-1, with 7 positions matching TRBD2. Germline CDR1 reads SGHVS; CDR2 reads FQNEAQ. Trimming took 0 bases from V and 6 from J; bases not matched to a gene: 2. This CDR3 has 14 residues. The CDR3 nucleotides are TGTGCCAGCAGCTTAGCGGGGGGGGGCAATGAGCAGTTCTTC. As protein: CASSLAGGGNEQFF.

For the CDR3, the DNA is TGTGCCACCTCCATGCGGGAGAAAGAGACCCAGTACTTC. This codes for CATSMREKETQYF. The chain has TRBV6-5 and TRBJ2-5, with 7 bases that match TRBD2. The CDR3 has 13 amino acids. The V gene end was trimmed by 10 bases and the J gene end by 3 bases; junction bases not matched to a gene: 8. CDR1 and CDR2 (germline): MNHEY, SVGAGI.

The chain combines TRBV15 with TRBJ2-7; D remains ambiguous. Between the trimmed V and J ends, which lost 1 base and 1 base, there was a span of 14 bases. The CDR3 extends over 16 amino acids. The germline gives CDR1 LNHNV, CDR2 YYDKDF (reference sequence). CDR3 sequence (DNA): TGTGCCACCAGCAGAGGTACGCAGGCCGAGTCCTACGAGCAGTACTTC. This translates into CATSRGTQAESYEQYF.

The chain couples TRBV25-1 to TRBJ2-7, with D possibly matching TRBD1 (5 bases). CDR1 and CDR2 from the germline V gene are MGHDK and SYGVNS. The CDR3 sequence is 11 residues long. V lost 8 bases and J 7 bases, leaving 12 bases between the germline ends. The CDR3 loop is CASRVGPEQYF. The CDR3 coding sequence is TGTGCCAGCCGGGTGGGGCCAGAGCAGTACTTC.

The V call is TRBV10-2, the J call TRBJ1-6; 9 bases fit TRBD1. Trimming cost V 7 bases and J 9 bases; bases outside gene matches: 7. The CDR3 contains 14 residues. CDR1 and CDR2 from the germline V gene are WSHSY and SAAADI. Here the CDR3 reads CASTTGGPVSPLHF. For the CDR3, the DNA is TGCGCCAGCACCACAGGGGGCCCAGTTTCACCCCTCCACTTT.

This sequence joins TRBV6-2 or TRBV6-3 and TRBJ2-7; possibly TRBD2 for D (6 bases). The CDR3 spans 14 residues. Germline V CDR1 and CDR2: MNHEY, SVGEGT. Trimming shortened V by 4 bases and J by 2 bases, and 12 bases separated the two germline ends. CDR3 in DNA: TGTGCCAGCAGTTCCTGGGAGGCCCCCTACGAGCAGTACTTC. As protein: CASSSWEAPYEQYF.